This T cell receptor beta chain was profiled in a study of cytomegalovirus exposure and HLA in healthy donors. Trimming took 3 bases from V and 4 from J, leaving 14 bases between them. The CDR3 is 15 residues long. CDR1 and CDR2 (germline): SGHAT, FQNNGV. Vbeta (60) and Jbeta (13) primers were used in the PCR. Using immunoSEQ multiplex PCR, the repertoire was profiled, and TCRdb retains in-frame clones only, with some absent. The sample shows fewer than 250,000 clones, about 74% of them seen only once. The clonotype originates from a man aged 40-50 years in good health and CMV-seronegative. The chain employs TRBV11-2 and TRBJ2-3; no reliable D call. Sequenced: PBMCs. The CDR3 DNA is TGTGCCAGCAGCTTTTTGTCCTCTCCCGCAGATACGCAGTATTTT. It encodes CASSFLSSPADTQYF.